This T cell receptor beta chain derives from a study of cytomegalovirus exposure and HLA in healthy donors. Study-wide results and caveats: DRB1 showed the most TCR associations and HLA-C the fewest in a later analysis, as rates varied by HLA locus. Reports showed the classifier diagnosing cytomegalovirus status with high specificity and sensitivity.

CDR1 and CDR2 (germline): ENHRY, SYGVKD. CDR3 length: 14 residues. V was pared by 2 bases and J by 4 bases, with 11 bases between. Healthy bone marrow donors made up the cohort. This clone was recorded only once. The target antigen is unknown. The PCR employed 60 Vbeta primers together with 13 Jbeta primers. Method: immunoSEQ multiplex PCR; TCRdb's copy keeps in-frame clones and lacks some. The table has about 160,000 clones, over 75% seen once. The V call is TRBV10-3, the J call TRBJ1-2; D is possibly TRBD1 (5 bases). The clonotype comes from a man in his forties in good health and CMV-seronegative. The sample comprised PBMCs. The CDR3 reads CAISETGLGYGYTF. In DNA, the CDR3 is TGTGCCATCAGTGAGACAGGTTTGGGCTATGGCTACACCTTC.